This TCR beta chain appears in the sequencing data of a study of blood T cells in healthy people across ages. The CDR3 is made up of 14 amino acids. The germline CDR1 and CDR2 sequences are LNHDA and SQIVND (reference sequence). With 4 bases clipped from V and 13 bases from J, the junction kept 13 bases outside the gene matches. A J-beta primer mix and a sample-barcoded 5' primer were used in a second PCR of roughly 6 to 11 cycles. TCRdb re-analysed the 5' RACE reads in MiXCR, keeping a single row per CDR3 protein. The sample lists approximately 900,000 distinct CDR3 sequences, roughly 50% occurring once.

The V and J genes are TRBV19 and TRBJ2-1; 7 bases align to TRBD2. Sequences were obtained from blood. The clonotype originates from a man aged 25 to 40 in good health. In DNA form, the CDR3 reads TGTGCCAGTAGTAGAACTAGCGTGTCGGGAAAACAGTTCTTC. Its translation is CASSRTSVSGKQFF.